The clone carrying this T cell receptor (beta chain) was counted between two and nine times. Its target is unknown. From the 5' RACE reads, TCRdb called clonotypes with MiXCR, one entry per CDR3 protein. Of hundreds of thousands of distinct CDR3 sequences listed, roughly a sixth were seen once; the top ten hold over 0.9%. The sample is drawn from a study of CD8 T cells in ankylosing spondylitis. General study points: The study identified a TCR beta motif of roughly eight highly homologous variants that appeared characteristic of ankylosing spondylitis blood. Certain motif variants had earlier been reported in reactive arthritis synovial fluid and blood.

Trimming removed 0 bases from V and 9 bases from J, with 9 bases in between. Germline lookup yields CDR1 SGHTA and CDR2 FQGNSA. The CDR3 runs to 13 residues. The receptor's source is a male donor with ankylosing spondylitis. This chain links TRBV7-2 with TRBJ2-1; no clear D gene. The sample comprised blood, either unsorted or a sorted T cell fraction (not recorded which). The CDR3 nucleotides read TGTGCCAGCAGCTTAGCGAAGGCCGGTGAGCAGTTCTTC. Amino acids: CASSLAKAGEQFF.